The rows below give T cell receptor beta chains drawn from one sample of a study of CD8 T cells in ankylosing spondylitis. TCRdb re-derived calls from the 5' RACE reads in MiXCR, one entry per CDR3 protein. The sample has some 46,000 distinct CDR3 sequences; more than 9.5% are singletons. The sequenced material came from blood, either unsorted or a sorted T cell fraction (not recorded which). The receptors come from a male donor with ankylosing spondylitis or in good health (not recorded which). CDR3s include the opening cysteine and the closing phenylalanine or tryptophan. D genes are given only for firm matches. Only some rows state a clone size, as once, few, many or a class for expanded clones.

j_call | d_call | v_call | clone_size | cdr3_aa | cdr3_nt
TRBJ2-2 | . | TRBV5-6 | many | CASSLFLRTVGIGELFF | TGTGCCAGCAGCTTGTTCCTACGCACGGTGGGAATCGGGGAGCTGTTTTTT
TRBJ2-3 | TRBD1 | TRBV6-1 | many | CASSGGDRVVSDTQYF | TGTGCCAGCAGTGGCGGGGACAGGGTGGTATCAGATACGCAGTATTTT
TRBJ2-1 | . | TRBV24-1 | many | CATSKGRNEQFF | TGTGCCACCAGTAAAGGGAGGAATGAGCAGTTCTTC
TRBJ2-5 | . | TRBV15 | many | CATSRTVKETQYF | TGTGCCACCAGCAGGACCGTTAAAGAGACCCAGTACTTC
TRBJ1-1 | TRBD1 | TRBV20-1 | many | CSAAPDRGYPEAFF | TGCAGTGCTGCCCCGGACAGGGGGTATCCTGAAGCTTTCTTT
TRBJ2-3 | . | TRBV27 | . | CASSFRGRATDTQYF | TGTGCCAGCAGTTTCCGGGGACGAGCTACAGATACGCAGTATTTT
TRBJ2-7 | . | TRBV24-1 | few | CATSEFRDISYEQYF | TGTGCCACCAGTGAATTCCGGGACATTTCCTACGAGCAGTACTTC
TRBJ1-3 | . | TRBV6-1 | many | CASSARTSGNTIYF | TGTGCCAGCAGTGCCCGAACCTCTGGAAACACCATATATTTT
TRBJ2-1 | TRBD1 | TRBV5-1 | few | CASSPEGARDNEQFF | TGCGCCAGCAGTCCCGAGGGGGCTAGAGACAATGAGCAGTTCTTC
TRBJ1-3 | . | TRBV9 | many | CASSTNRHAGTIYF | TGTGCCAGCAGCACCAACAGACACGCCGGCACCATATATTTT
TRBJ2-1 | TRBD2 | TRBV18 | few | CASSPPGGTTTYNEQFF | TGTGCCAGCTCACCACCGGGCGGGACTACCACCTACAATGAGCAGTTCTTC
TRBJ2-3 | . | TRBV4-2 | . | CASSQENRFADTQYF | TGTGCCAGCAGCCAAGAAAACAGGTTCGCAGATACGCAGTATTTT
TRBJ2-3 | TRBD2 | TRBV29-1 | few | CSVIHGGRTDTQYF | TGCAGCGTCATACATGGCGGGAGGACAGATACGCAGTATTTT
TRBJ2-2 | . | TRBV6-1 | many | CASGTYTGELFF | TGTGCCAGCGGGACTTACACCGGGGAGCTGTTTTTT
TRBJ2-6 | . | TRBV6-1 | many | CASRGGGGGANVLTF | TGTGCCAGCAGGGGGGGAGGTGGTGGGGCCAACGTCCTGACTTTC
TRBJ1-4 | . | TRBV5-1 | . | CASSLGSVGDEKLFF | TGCGCCAGCAGCCTGGGTAGTGTGGGGGATGAAAAACTGTTTTTT
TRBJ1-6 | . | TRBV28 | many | CASSRTLGQYNSPLHF | TGTGCCAGCAGTCGGACTTTGGGCCAGTATAATTCACCCCTCCACTTT
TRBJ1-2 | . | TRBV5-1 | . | CASSLQGLGGYGYTF | TGCGCCAGCAGCTTACAAGGCCTCGGTGGCTATGGCTACACCTTC
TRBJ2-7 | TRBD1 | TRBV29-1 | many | CSVAETGTHEQYF | TGCAGCGTTGCTGAGACAGGGACCCACGAGCAGTACTTC
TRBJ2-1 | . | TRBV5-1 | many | CASSDPSYNEQFF | TGCGCCAGCAGCGATCCATCCTACAATGAGCAGTTCTTC
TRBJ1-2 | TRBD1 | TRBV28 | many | CASRGQNYGYTF | TGTGCCAGCCGGGGACAGAACTATGGCTACACCTTC
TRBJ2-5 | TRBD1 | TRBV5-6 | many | CASSGLSGQGETQYF | TGTGCCAGCAGCGGGTTATCGGGACAGGGAGAGACCCAGTACTTC
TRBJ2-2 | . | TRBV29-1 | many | CSVGVTGELFF | TGCAGCGTTGGGGTTACCGGGGAGCTGTTTTTT
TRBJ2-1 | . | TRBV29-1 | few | CSVEDFSREQFF | TGCAGCGTTGAAGATTTTAGTAGGGAGCAGTTCTTC
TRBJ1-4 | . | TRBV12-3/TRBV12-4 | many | CASSFNEEKLFF | TGTGCCAGCAGTTTTAATGAGGAAAAACTGTTTTTT
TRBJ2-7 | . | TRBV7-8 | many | CASSLATGEQYF | TGTGCCAGCAGCTTAGCGACAGGCGAGCAGTACTTC
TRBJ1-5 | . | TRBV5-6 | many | CASSLFQGFGQPQHF | TGTGCCAGCAGCTTGTTCCAGGGGTTCGGACAGCCCCAGCATTTT
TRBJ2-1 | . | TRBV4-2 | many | CASSQEPGGATYNEQFF | TGTGCCAGCAGCCAAGAGCCTGGCGGGGCGACCTACAATGAGCAGTTCTTC
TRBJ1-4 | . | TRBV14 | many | CASSQGNEKLFF | TGTGCCAGCAGCCAGGGGAATGAAAAACTGTTTTTT
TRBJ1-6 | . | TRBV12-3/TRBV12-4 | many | CASSRSGPGNSPLHF | TGTGCCAGCAGCCGTTCGGGGCCGGGAAATTCACCCCTCCACTTT
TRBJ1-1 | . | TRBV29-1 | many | CSVDPGGTEAFF | TGCAGCGTTGATCCCGGAGGCACTGAAGCTTTCTTT
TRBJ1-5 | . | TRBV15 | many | CATSRGKQGRQPQHF | TGTGCCACCAGCAGAGGAAAACAGGGACGCCAGCCCCAGCATTTT
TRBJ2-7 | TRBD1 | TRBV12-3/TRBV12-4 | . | CASSLGSGTALSYEQYF | TGTGCCAGCAGTCTTGGTTCCGGGACAGCCCTCTCCTACGAGCAGTACTTC
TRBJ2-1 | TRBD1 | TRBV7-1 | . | CASSWWTGGYNEQFF | TGTGCCAGCAGCTGGTGGACAGGGGGGTACAATGAGCAGTTCTTC
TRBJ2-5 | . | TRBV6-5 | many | CASRPSAETQYF | TGTGCCAGCAGACCTAGCGCAGAGACCCAGTACTTC
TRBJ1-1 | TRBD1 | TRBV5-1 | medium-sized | CASSPGQGRRGLEAFF | TGCGCCAGCAGCCCGGGACAGGGGCGGAGGGGTCTTGAAGCTTTCTTT
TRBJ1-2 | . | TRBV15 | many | CATSEGRTRLTYGYTF | TGTGCCACCAGCGAGGGAAGGACCCGATTAACCTATGGCTACACCTTC
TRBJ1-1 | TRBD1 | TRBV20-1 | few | CSAPTDRGPGTEAFF | TGCAGTGCCCCAACTGACAGGGGGCCGGGCACTGAAGCTTTCTTT
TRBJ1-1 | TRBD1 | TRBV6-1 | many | CASSRPGTATEAFF | TGTGCCAGCAGCCGCCCCGGGACAGCCACTGAAGCTTTCTTT
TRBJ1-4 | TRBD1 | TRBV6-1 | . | CASSEGGTGVEKLFF | TGTGCCAGCAGTGAAGGTGGGACAGGGGTTGAAAAACTGTTTTTT
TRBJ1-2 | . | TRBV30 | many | CAWSVLGHGGYTF | TGTGCCTGGAGTGTATTAGGGCACGGCGGCTACACCTTC
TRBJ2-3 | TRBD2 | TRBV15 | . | CATSSSSGGPTDTQYF | TGTGCCACCAGCTCCTCTAGCGGGGGGCCCACAGATACGCAGTATTTT
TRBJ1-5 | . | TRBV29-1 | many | CSVSYSNQPQHF | TGCAGCGTTTCGTATAGCAATCAGCCCCAGCATTTT
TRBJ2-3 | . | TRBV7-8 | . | CASSLMGSGSTDTQYF | TGTGCCAGCAGCTTAATGGGGAGCGGTAGCACAGATACGCAGTATTTT
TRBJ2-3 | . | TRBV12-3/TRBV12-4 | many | CASSPARAHPSTDTQYF | TGTGCCAGCAGTCCCGCCCGGGCGCATCCTAGCACAGATACGCAGTATTTT
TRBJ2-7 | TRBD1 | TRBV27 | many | CASSPGQGKTYEQYF | TGTGCCAGCAGTCCGGGACAGGGTAAAACCTACGAGCAGTACTTC
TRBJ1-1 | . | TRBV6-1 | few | CASGPGGYSSEAFF | TGTGCCAGCGGACCGGGGGGCTATAGCTCTGAAGCTTTCTTT
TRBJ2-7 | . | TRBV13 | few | CASSLGRYEQYF | TGTGCCAGCAGCTTAGGGAGGTACGAGCAGTACTTC
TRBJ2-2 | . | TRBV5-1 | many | CASSPGQSTGELFF | TGCGCCAGCAGCCCCGGACAGTCCACCGGGGAGCTGTTTTTT
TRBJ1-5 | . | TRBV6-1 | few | CASRRYHNQPQHF | TGTGCCAGCAGACGATACCACAATCAGCCCCAGCATTTT
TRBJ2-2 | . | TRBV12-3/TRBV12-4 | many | CASRYRDTGELFF | TGTGCCAGCAGATACAGGGACACCGGGGAGCTGTTTTTT
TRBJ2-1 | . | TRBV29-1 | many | CSVEKAGIGVNEQFF | TGCAGCGTTGAAAAAGCAGGGATAGGCGTCAATGAGCAGTTCTTC
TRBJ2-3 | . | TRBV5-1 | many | CASSPYTDTQYF | TGCGCCAGCAGCCCCTACACAGATACGCAGTATTTT
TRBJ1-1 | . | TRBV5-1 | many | CASSLGGADTEAFF | TGCGCCAGCAGCTTGGGGGGCGCGGACACTGAAGCTTTCTTT
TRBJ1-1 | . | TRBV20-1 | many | CSAELGGTEAFF | TGCAGTGCCGAGTTAGGCGGGACTGAAGCTTTCTTT
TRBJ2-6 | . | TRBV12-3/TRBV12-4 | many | CASSPRAGPVSGANVLTF | TGTGCCAGCAGTCCCCGGGCAGGGCCCGTCTCAGGGGCCAACGTCCTGACTTTC
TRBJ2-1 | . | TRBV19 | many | CASSMGYNEQFF | TGTGCCAGTAGTATGGGTTACAATGAGCAGTTCTTC
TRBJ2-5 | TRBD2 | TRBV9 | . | CASSVTSGGETQYF | TGTGCCAGCAGCGTGACTAGCGGGGGAGAGACCCAGTACTTC
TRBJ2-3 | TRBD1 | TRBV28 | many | CASRPSGTGFPGYTDTQYF | TGTGCCAGCAGACCCTCCGGGACAGGGTTTCCAGGTTACACAGATACGCAGTATTTT
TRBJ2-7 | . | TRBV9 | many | CASSVAPQGSHEQYF | TGTGCCAGCAGCGTAGCTCCCCAGGGTAGCCACGAGCAGTACTTC